This TCR beta chain was documented in a study of T-cell reconstitution after alpha-beta-depleted transplantation in children. Researchers prepared the TCRbeta library using unique molecular identifiers, the study reports. TCRdb re-analysed the PCR reads in MiXCR, keeping a single row per CDR3 protein. There are 600,000 to 800,000 distinct CDR3 sequences in the sample; about 12% occur only once, and around 0.8% lies in the top ten. The CDR3 consists of 15 residues. The germline V and J ends were trimmed by 0 bases and 3 bases, with 9 bases remaining between them. The germline V gene has CDR1 SGDLS and CDR2 YYNGEE. This clonotype was seen repeatedly, ten times or more. Its antigen is not known. Points from the study as a whole: Some patients owed their high day-60 TCRbeta diversity to surviving recipient T cells and thymic progenitors. In patients about two months after transplant, alpha-beta T cells reportedly arose from several hundred expanded graft clones. It was newly produced T cells that mostly accounted for T-cell counts and diversity one year after transplant.

This material consisted of PBMCs, taken before TCRalphabeta/CD19-depleted stem cell transplant. V usage is TRBV9 and J usage is TRBJ2-2; D is unclear. The receptor was isolated from a girl aged 2-15 years with congenital amegakaryocytic thrombocytopenia, due to receive a stem cell transplant. CDR3 sequence (DNA): TGTGCCAGCAGCGTAGAGCCTATTCACACCGGGGAGCTGTTTTTT. This translates into CASSVEPIHTGELFF.